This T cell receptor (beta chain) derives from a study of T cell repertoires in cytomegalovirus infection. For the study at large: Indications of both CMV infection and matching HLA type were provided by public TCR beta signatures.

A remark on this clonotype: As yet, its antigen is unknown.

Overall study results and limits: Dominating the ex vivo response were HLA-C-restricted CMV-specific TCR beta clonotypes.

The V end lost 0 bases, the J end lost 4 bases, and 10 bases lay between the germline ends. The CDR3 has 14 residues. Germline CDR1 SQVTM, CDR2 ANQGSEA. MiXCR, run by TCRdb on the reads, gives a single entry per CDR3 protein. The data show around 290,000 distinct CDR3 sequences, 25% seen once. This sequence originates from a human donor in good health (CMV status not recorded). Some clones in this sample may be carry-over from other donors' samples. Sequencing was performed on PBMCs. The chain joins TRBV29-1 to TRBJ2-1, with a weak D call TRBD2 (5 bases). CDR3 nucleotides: TGCAGCGTTGAAGAGGTGCGGGTTTACAATGAGCAGTTCTTC. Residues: CSVEEVRVYNEQFF.